The present entry profiles one TCR beta chain with its context. The data stem from a study of cytomegalovirus exposure and HLA in healthy donors. PCR involved 60 Vbeta and 13 Jbeta primers. Data came from immunoSEQ multiplex PCR; TCRdb stores just in-frame clones and leaves some out. Here the sample spans approximately 110,000 clones, 67% being singletons. The germline V gene encodes CDR1 SGHAT and CDR2 FQNNGV. V was cut by 4 bases and J by 2 bases, with 12 bases left in between. CDR3 length: 14 residues. Sequencing used PBMCs. The chain has TRBV11-2 and TRBJ2-7, with a possible D match to TRBD2 (5 bases). This receptor was identified in a man aged 18 to 30 in good health and CMV-seropositive. The CDR3 here is CASSSGFSAYEQYF. In DNA, the CDR3 is TGTGCCAGCAGCTCGGGATTTTCAGCCTACGAGCAGTACTTC.